This TCR beta chain stems from a study of cytomegalovirus exposure and HLA in healthy donors. Deletions cut 6 bases from V and 15 bases from J, with 18 bases between. The CDR3 consists of 12 residues. CDR1 and CDR2 from the germline V gene are MNHNS and SASEGT. The PCR contained 60 Vbeta and 13 Jbeta primers. Assay: immunoSEQ multiplex PCR; the TCRdb copy retains only in-frame clones and omits some. Of tens of thousands of clones listed, more than 70% are singletons. Source material: PBMCs. The chain employs TRBV6-1 and TRBJ2-4, with D possibly matching TRBD2 (7 bases). The TCR was taken from a middle-aged man in good health and CMV-seronegative. The CDR3 region has the DNA TGTGCCAGCAGCCCGACGGGGGGCGTTTCGTACTTC. Protein: CASSPTGGVSYF.